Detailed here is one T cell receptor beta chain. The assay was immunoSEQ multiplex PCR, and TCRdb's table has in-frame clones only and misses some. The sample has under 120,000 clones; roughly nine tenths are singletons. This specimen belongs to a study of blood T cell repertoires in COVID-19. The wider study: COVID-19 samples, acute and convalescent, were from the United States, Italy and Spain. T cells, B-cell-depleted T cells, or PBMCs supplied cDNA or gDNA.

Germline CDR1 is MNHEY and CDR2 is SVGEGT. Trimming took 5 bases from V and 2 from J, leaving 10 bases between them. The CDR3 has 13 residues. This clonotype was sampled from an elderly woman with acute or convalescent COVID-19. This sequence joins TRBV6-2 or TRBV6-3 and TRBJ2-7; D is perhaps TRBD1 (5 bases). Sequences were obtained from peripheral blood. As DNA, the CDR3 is TGTGCCAGCAGTCCGACAGCAGCCTACGAGCAGTACTTC. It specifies CASSPTAAYEQYF.